Listed below are T cell receptor beta chains from one sample, sequenced in a study of cytomegalovirus exposure and HLA in healthy donors. Data came from immunoSEQ multiplex PCR; TCRdb stores just in-frame clones and leaves some out. The sample carries about 94,000 clones, approximately 77% recorded once. The sample comprised PBMCs. Receptors were obtained from a human donor in good health. Both conserved end residues are part of each CDR3. D genes are given only for firm matches. Clone size is given for some rows only: seen once, a few or many times, or a class if the clone is expanded.

abundance,j_gene,v_gene,d_gene,len,CDR3aa,CDR3nt
.,TRBJ2-1,TRBV4-2,TRBD1,18,CASSQERASGGLYNEQFF,TGTGCCAGCAGCCAGGAGAGGGCGTCAGGGGGCCTTTACAATGAGCAGTTCTTC
.,TRBJ2-1,TRBV7-6,TRBD2,16,CASNRGLLAGYNEQFF,TGTGCCAGCAATAGAGGGTTACTAGCGGGATACAATGAGCAGTTCTTC
.,TRBJ1-5,TRBV7-9,.,16,CASSLGGGRLDQPQHF,TGTGCCAGCAGCTTAGGGGGAGGGAGGCTGGATCAGCCCCAGCATTTT
.,TRBJ2-5,TRBV5-4,TRBD2,15,CASSLETSGQETQYF,TGTGCCAGCAGCTTGGAGACTAGCGGCCAAGAGACCCAGTACTTC
.,TRBJ1-2,TRBV7-8,TRBD1,15,CASSLVGDRRLGYTF,TGTGCCAGCAGCTTAGTAGGGGACAGGAGGCTTGGCTACACCTTC
.,TRBJ2-7,TRBV9,TRBD2,15,CASSVAVSGSAGQYF,TGTGCCAGCAGCGTAGCGGTCAGCGGGAGTGCGGGGCAGTACTTC
.,TRBJ2-1,TRBV7-9,.,12,CASSLGSKEQFF,TGTGCCAGCAGCTTAGGTTCTAAGGAGCAGTTCTTC
.,TRBJ1-5,TRBV19,.,13,CASKQGLGQPQHF,TGTGCCAGCAAACAGGGTCTGGGTCAGCCCCAGCATTTT
few,TRBJ1-4,TRBV5-4,.,13,CASSAPGDEKLFF,TGTGCCAGCAGCGCCCCCGGGGATGAAAAACTGTTTTTT
.,TRBJ1-2,TRBV5-6,.,14,CASSLMTDLYGYTF,TGTGCCAGCAGCTTGATGACAGACCTCTATGGCTACACCTTC
.,TRBJ2-7,TRBV7-2,.,15,CASSQARVGSYEQYF,TGTGCCAGCAGCCAGGCCAGGGTGGGATCCTACGAGCAGTACTTC
.,TRBJ1-2,TRBV7-9,.,12,CASSSFGAGYTF,TGTGCCAGCAGCTCGTTTGGGGCCGGCTACACCTTC
.,TRBJ2-7,TRBV5-1,.,13,CASNHAMGREQYF,TGCGCCAGCAACCACGCCATGGGGCGCGAGCAGTACTTC
once,TRBJ2-7,TRBV5-8,TRBD1,12,CASSGDSYEQYF,TGTGCCAGCAGCGGGGACAGCTACGAGCAGTACTTC
.,TRBJ1-1,TRBV27,.,12,CASSSPGGDAFF,TGTGCCAGCAGTTCACCGGGCGGGGATGCTTTCTTT
.,TRBJ2-5,TRBV6-5,TRBD1,11,CASQGVTTQYF,TGTGCCAGCCAGGGGGTGACGACCCAGTACTTC
many,TRBJ1-1,TRBV7-9,.,13,CASSAQGNTEAFF,TGTGCCAGCAGCGCGCAGGGGAACACTGAAGCTTTCTTT
.,TRBJ2-7,TRBV6-5,.,15,CASSYSGGYTYEQYF,TGTGCCAGCAGTTACTCGGGGGGATACACCTACGAGCAGTACTTC
.,TRBJ2-7,TRBV19,TRBD2,17,CASSIVGSRLADYEQYF,TGTGCCAGTAGTATAGTAGGCTCTAGGCTAGCGGACTACGAGCAGTACTTC
.,TRBJ1-5,TRBV5-6,TRBD1,15,CASSRDSHSNQPQHF,TGTGCCAGCAGTCGGGACAGTCATAGCAATCAGCCCCAGCATTTT
.,TRBJ1-5,TRBV10-3,.,12,CAIRQPNQPQHF,TGTGCCATCAGACAGCCCAATCAGCCCCAGCATTTT
.,TRBJ2-3,TRBV7-9,TRBD2,15,CASSSGGEGRNTQYF,TGTGCCAGCAGCTCGGGGGGGGAGGGCCGGAATACGCAGTATTTT
.,TRBJ1-2,TRBV15,TRBD1,15,CATSRPRTGEYGYTF,TGTGCCACCAGCAGACCCAGGACAGGGGAATATGGCTACACCTTC
.,TRBJ2-1,TRBV19,TRBD2,16,CASSPQGLADYNEQFF,TGTGCCAGTAGTCCCCAAGGACTAGCGGACTACAATGAGCAGTTCTTC
.,TRBJ1-2,TRBV7-9,.,14,CASSLGSGDSGYTF,TGTGCCAGCAGCTTAGGGTCCGGGGACTCCGGCTACACCTTC
.,TRBJ1-1,TRBV7-9,.,16,CASSPQFSGMNTEAFF,TGTGCCAGCAGCCCACAGTTTTCAGGGATGAACACTGAAGCTTTCTTT
.,TRBJ2-2,TRBV28,.,16,CASSYRQAGASGELFF,TGTGCCAGCAGTTATAGGCAGGCAGGGGCGAGCGGGGAGCTGTTTTTT
.,TRBJ2-7,TRBV7-6,.,12,CASSSNRGEQYF,TGTGCCAGCAGCTCTAATAGGGGGGAGCAGTACTTC
.,TRBJ2-3,TRBV9,TRBD2,14,CASGTSGRLDTQYF,TGTGCCAGCGGGACTAGCGGGAGATTAGATACGCAGTATTTT
once,TRBJ2-2,TRBV27,TRBD1,15,CASSWDRGGTGELFF,TGTGCCAGCAGTTGGGACAGGGGTGGAACCGGGGAGCTGTTTTTT
.,TRBJ1-5,TRBV12-5,TRBD1,12,CASGDRAQPQHF,TGTGCTAGTGGCGACAGGGCTCAGCCCCAGCATTTT
.,TRBJ2-3,TRBV9,.,15,CASSVGGQYTDTQYF,TGTGCCAGCAGCGTAGGAGGACAGTACACAGATACGCAGTATTTT
.,TRBJ2-7,TRBV28,.,15,CASSLTGLSSYEQYF,TGTGCCAGCAGTTTAACCGGACTTAGCTCCTACGAGCAGTACTTC
.,TRBJ2-1,TRBV5-1,.,13,CASSLGTANEQFF,TGCGCCAGCAGCTTGGGCACCGCGAATGAGCAGTTCTTC
.,TRBJ1-4,TRBV11-2,.,15,CASRTLGGGSRKLFF,TGTGCCAGCAGAACTCTCGGCGGTGGGTCTCGGAAACTGTTTTTT
.,TRBJ2-7,TRBV7-6,.,13,CASLPDASSEQYF,TGTGCCAGCCTACCCGATGCTAGCAGCGAGCAGTACTTC
few,TRBJ1-2,TRBV15,TRBD1,16,CATSRVRTGGVYGYTF,TGTGCCACCAGCAGAGTCCGGACAGGGGGTGTCTATGGCTACACCTTC
.,TRBJ1-6,TRBV9,.,16,CASDRGGGSYNSPLHF,TGTGCCAGCGATCGGGGGGGAGGGTCCTATAATTCACCCCTCCACTTT
few,TRBJ2-5,TRBV18,TRBD1,13,CASSIGQGETQYF,TGTGCCAGCTCGATCGGACAGGGGGAGACCCAGTACTTC
.,TRBJ1-5,TRBV27,TRBD1,15,CASRPWTGVDQPQHF,TGTGCCAGCAGGCCCTGGACAGGGGTTGATCAGCCCCAGCATTTT
.,TRBJ1-2,TRBV27,TRBD1,15,CASSFSDRGNYGYTF,TGTGCCAGCAGTTTTTCCGACAGGGGCAACTATGGCTACACCTTC
.,TRBJ2-1,TRBV7-8,TRBD1,17,CASSPSRRTGGDNEQFF,TGTGCCAGCAGCCCGAGCAGGCGGACAGGCGGTGACAATGAGCAGTTCTTC
.,TRBJ2-7,TRBV30,.,13,CALTILSSYEQYF,TGTGCCTTAACTATTCTCAGCTCCTACGAGCAGTACTTC
.,TRBJ2-7,TRBV27,TRBD2,16,CASSSRTSGRFNEQYF,TGTGCCAGCAGTTCAAGGACTAGCGGGAGGTTCAACGAGCAGTACTTC
.,TRBJ2-6,TRBV6-5,.,16,CASSYTGGSGANVLTF,TGTGCCAGCAGTTACACCGGGGGTTCTGGGGCCAACGTCCTGACTTTC
.,TRBJ1-2,TRBV10-3,TRBD1,14,CAISETTGAGGYTF,TGTGCCATCAGTGAGACCACAGGGGCCGGGGGCTACACCTTC